These 17 T cell receptor beta chains were all obtained from the same sample, sequenced in a study of shared T cell receptors in the human thymus. The method was immunoSEQ multiplex PCR; TCRdb's version includes in-frame clones alone and lacks a portion of them. The sample holds 600,000 to 900,000 clones, around 85% seen once. The same data also contributed to another study, on human thymus T cells.

The sequenced sample consisted of thymocytes. These receptors were taken from a girl less than two years old with a congenital heart defect.

The V gene is TRBV7-8, the J gene TRBJ1-2; D unclear. This CDR3 contains 12 residues. Germline values: CDR1 SGHVS, CDR2 FQNEAQ. Between the trimmed V and J ends, which lost 4 bases and 13 bases, there was a span of 16 bases. Here the CDR3 DNA reads TGTGCCAGCAGCTCCGGGAGTACGGTTTTCACCTTC. Its protein is CASSSGSTVFTF.

This clone has only a few counts. V usage is TRBV10-2 and J usage is TRBJ1-2, with 7 nucleotides matching TRBD1. V trimming: 6 bases; J trimming: 5 bases; junction bases outside the gene matches: 9. The CDR3 has 14 residues. Looked up from germline, CDR1 is WSHSY and CDR2 is SAAADI. CDR3 amino acids: CASSRPGTAYGYTF. CDR3 nucleotides: TGCGCCAGCAGCCGCCCCGGGACAGCTTATGGCTACACCTTC.

V is TRBV4-2 and J is TRBJ1-2; 7 positions match TRBD1. CDR1 is LGHNA and CDR2 is YNFKEQ in the germline V gene. Unmatched junction bases numbered 17, after V lost 4 bases and J lost 3 bases. This CDR3 is built from 18 residues. CDR3 sequence: CASSPGVERGPHYYGYTF. The DNA for the CDR3 is TGTGCCAGCAGCCCTGGCGTCGAGAGGGGGCCACACTACTATGGCTACACCTTC.

CDR3 bases: TGTGCCAGCAGCTCCTCCGGGGGTGAAAAACTGTTTTTT. Encoded protein: CASSSSGGEKLFF. The V and J genes are TRBV5-5 and TRBJ1-4; D is possibly TRBD1 (5 bases). In germline, CDR1 is SGHKS, CDR2 YYEKEE (reference sequence). The CDR3 length is 13 residues. Trimming took 3 bases from V and 7 from J, leaving 10 bases between them.

The chain uses TRBV10-3 and TRBJ2-3, with 7 nucleotides matching TRBD1. The CDR3 contains 15 residues. V trimming: 5 bases; J trimming: 7 bases; junction bases outside the gene matches: 12. Germline values: CDR1 ENHRY, CDR2 SYGVKD. CDR3 amino acids: CAISLDRVMGNTQYF. The CDR3 DNA is TGTGCCATCAGTCTAGACAGGGTTATGGGAAATACGCAGTATTTT.

This clone was detected only a few times. The chain couples TRBV15 to TRBJ1-2; 7 positions agree with TRBD1. The length of the CDR3 is 18 residues. Germline V CDR1 and CDR2: LNHNV, YYDKDF (reference sequence). Trimming cost V 6 bases and J 1 base; bases outside gene matches: 17. CDR3 nucleotides: TGTGCCACCAGTAAGATCACGCAAACAGGGGCCTATAACTATGGCTACACCTTC. As protein: CATSKITQTGAYNYGYTF.

The table lists this clone with a few counts. This CDR3 reads CASSFLRGGSYNEQFF. Here the CDR3 DNA reads TGTGCCAGCAGCTTCCTGCGGGGGGGCTCCTACAATGAGCAGTTCTTC. This sequence joins TRBV7-2 and TRBJ2-1; TRBD2 matches 9 bases. V was pared by 3 bases and J by 0 bases, with 3 bases of the junction left unmatched. This CDR3 comprises 16 residues. Per germline, CDR1 SGHTA and CDR2 FQGNSA.

The chain couples TRBV10-1 to TRBJ2-7; 9 positions match TRBD1. Germline values: CDR1 WNHNN, CDR2 SYGVQD (reference sequence). The CDR3 extends over 17 amino acids. V dropped 6 bases and J dropped 2; count of bases not matched to a gene: 14. Here the CDR3 reads CASRGRDRDLLPYEQYF. DNA for the CDR3: TGCGCCAGCAGGGGGCGGGACAGGGACCTCTTGCCCTACGAGCAGTACTTC.

The chain combines TRBV6-6 with TRBJ1-6; no definite D call. Trimming took 2 bases from V and 7 from J, leaving 12 bases between them. The CDR3 runs 15 residues. Germline CDR1 MNHNY, CDR2 SVGAGI (reference sequence). CDR3 nucleotide sequence: TGTGCCAGCAGTTACCTAGAACGGGTAAATTCACCCCTCCACTTT. Translation: CASSYLERVNSPLHF.

The chain combines TRBV4-1 with TRBJ1-6; D ambiguous. Trimming removed 3 bases from V and 6 bases from J, with 18 bases in between. Germline V gene lookup returns CDR1 MGHRA and CDR2 YSYEKL. The CDR3 extends over 17 amino acids. CDR3 amino acids: CASSHDSMQALNSPLHF. The CDR3 DNA reads TGCGCCAGCAGCCACGATTCTATGCAGGCCCTTAATTCACCCCTCCACTTT.

In regard to this clone: The CDR3 carries no conserved terminal phenylalanine or tryptophan, so it likely arises from a read error. This chain links TRBV5-5 with TRBJ2-7, with 8 bases that match TRBD1. The CDR3 spans 16 residues. Trimming removed 4 bases from V and 2 bases from J; junction bases left unmatched: 11. Germline lookup yields CDR1 SGHKS and CDR2 YYEKEE (reference sequence). The CDR3 coding sequence is TGTGCCAGCAGCCCGTATCTGGGACAGGCCCCCTACGAGCAGTACCTC. It specifies CASSPYLGQAPYEQYL.

This chain links TRBV19 with TRBJ1-2, with 9 bases lining up with TRBD1. Germline V gives CDR1 LNHDA, CDR2 SQIVND (reference sequence). This CDR3 spans 14 amino acids. Trimming took 7 bases from V and 8 from J; bases not matched to a gene: 11. The CDR3 nucleotides read TGTGCCAGTAATCCCACAGGGGGCGATTGCGGCTACACCTTC. Amino acids: CASNPTGGDCGYTF.

This clone was observed once. Other DNA sequences of this sample code for an identical CDR3. This rearrangement joins TRBV20-1 to TRBJ1-1; D remains ambiguous. CDR1 and CDR2 (germline): DFQATT, SNEGSKA (reference sequence). V lost 1 base, J lost 4 bases, and 4 bases lay in between. The CDR3 is 11 residues long. CDR3 protein: CSARGGTEAFF. CDR3 in DNA: TGCAGTGCTAGAGGAGGCACTGAAGCTTTCTTT.

V and J are TRBV21-1 and TRBJ1-1. TRBV21-1 is designated a pseudogene. The CDR3 is 20 amino acids. For the CDR3, the DNA is TGTGCCAGCAGCAAGACAAAAAGAAACCCTCCCCGGGGGGGTAGCACTGAAGCTTTCTTT. It specifies CASSKTKRNPPRGGSTEAFF.

This rearrangement joins TRBV18 to TRBJ1-3; a weak D match, TRBD1 (6 bases). V was pared by 2 bases and J by 2 bases, with 10 bases between. Germline CDR1 reads KGHSH; CDR2 reads LQKENI. This CDR3 spans 15 amino acids. The CDR3 region is CASSPSRTAGNTIYF. CDR3 coding DNA: TGTGCCAGCTCACCAAGTCGGACAGCTGGAAACACCATATATTTT.

The chain recombines TRBV11-2 with TRBJ2-7, with 7 bases identical to TRBD2. The junction had 4 bases not matched to a gene; V was cut back by 2 bases and J by 3 bases. Germline CDR1 is SGHAT and CDR2 is FQNNGV. This CDR3 is 14 amino acids long. CDR3 sequence (DNA): TGTGCCAGCAGCTTATGGGGGAGGGACTACGAGCAGTACTTC. Residues: CASSLWGRDYEQYF.

There are a few counts of this clone. This chain connects TRBV6-1 to TRBJ1-2, with TRBD1 matching over 8 bases. After removal of 5 bases from V and 6 bases from J, the junction contained 8 bases not matched to a gene. Germline assignment: CDR1 MNHNS and CDR2 SASEGT. The CDR3 has 14 amino acids. In DNA form, the CDR3 reads TGTGCCAGCAGTCCCCAGGGGGCCAAGGATGGCTACACCTTC. This encodes CASSPQGAKDGYTF.